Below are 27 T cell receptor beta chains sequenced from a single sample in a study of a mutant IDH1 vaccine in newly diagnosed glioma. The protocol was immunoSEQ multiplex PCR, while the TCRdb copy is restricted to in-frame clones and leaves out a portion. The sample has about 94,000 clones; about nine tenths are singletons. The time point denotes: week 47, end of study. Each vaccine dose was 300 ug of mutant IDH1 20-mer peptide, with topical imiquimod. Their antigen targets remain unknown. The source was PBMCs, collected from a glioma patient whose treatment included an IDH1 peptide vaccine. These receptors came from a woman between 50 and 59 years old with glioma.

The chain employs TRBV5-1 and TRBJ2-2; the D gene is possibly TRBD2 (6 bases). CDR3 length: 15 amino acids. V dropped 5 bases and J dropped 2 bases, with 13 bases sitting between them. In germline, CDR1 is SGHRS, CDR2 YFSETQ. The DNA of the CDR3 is TGCGCCAGCAGATCGGGGCGGGGAAACACCGGGGAGCTGTTTTTT. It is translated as CASRSGRGNTGELFF.

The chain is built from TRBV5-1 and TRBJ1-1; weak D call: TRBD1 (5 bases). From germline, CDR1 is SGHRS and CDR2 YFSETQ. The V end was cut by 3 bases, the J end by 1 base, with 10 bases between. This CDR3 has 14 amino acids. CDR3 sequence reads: CASSSAGRNTEAFF. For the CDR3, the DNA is TGCGCCAGCAGCTCAGCGGGGCGGAACACTGAAGCTTTCTTT.

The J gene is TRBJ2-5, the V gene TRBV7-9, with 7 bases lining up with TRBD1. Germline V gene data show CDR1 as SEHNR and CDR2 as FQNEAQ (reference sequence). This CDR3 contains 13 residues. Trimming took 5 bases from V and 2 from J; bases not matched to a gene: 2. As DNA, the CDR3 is TGTGCCAGCAGCCCGGGACAGCAAGAGACCCAGTACTTC. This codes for CASSPGQQETQYF.

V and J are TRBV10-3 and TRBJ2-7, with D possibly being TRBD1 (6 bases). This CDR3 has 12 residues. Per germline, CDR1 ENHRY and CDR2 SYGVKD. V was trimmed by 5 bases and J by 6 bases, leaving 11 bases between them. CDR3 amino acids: CAISLGAGEQYF. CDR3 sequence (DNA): TGTGCCATCAGTTTGGGGGCAGGCGAGCAGTACTTC.

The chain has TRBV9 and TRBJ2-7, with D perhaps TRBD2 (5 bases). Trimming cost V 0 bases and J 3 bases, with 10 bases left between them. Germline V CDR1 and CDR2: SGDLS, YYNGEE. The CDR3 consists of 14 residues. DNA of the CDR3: TGTGCCAGCAGCGTAGGAGAGGGTTTCTACGAGCAGTACTTC. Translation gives CASSVGEGFYEQYF.

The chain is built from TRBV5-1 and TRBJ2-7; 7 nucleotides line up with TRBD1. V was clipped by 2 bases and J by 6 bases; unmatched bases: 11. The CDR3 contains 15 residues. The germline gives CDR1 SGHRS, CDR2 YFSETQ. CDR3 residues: CASSLKLTGYGEQYF. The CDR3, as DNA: TGCGCCAGCAGCTTAAAGCTGACAGGGTACGGCGAGCAGTACTTC.

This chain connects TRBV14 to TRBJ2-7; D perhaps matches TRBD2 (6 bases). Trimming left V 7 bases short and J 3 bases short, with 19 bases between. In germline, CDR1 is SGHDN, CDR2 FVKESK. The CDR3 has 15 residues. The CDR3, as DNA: TGTGCCAGCACCGAACGGGGGTATGGGAACTACGAGCAGTACTTC. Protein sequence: CASTERGYGNYEQYF.

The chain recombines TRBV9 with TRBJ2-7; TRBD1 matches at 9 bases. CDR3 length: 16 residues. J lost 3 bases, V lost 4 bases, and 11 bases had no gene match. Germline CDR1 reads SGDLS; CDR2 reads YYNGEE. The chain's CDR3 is CASSLTGGSSFYEQYF. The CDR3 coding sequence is TGTGCCAGCAGCCTTACAGGGGGCAGTTCCTTCTACGAGCAGTACTTC.

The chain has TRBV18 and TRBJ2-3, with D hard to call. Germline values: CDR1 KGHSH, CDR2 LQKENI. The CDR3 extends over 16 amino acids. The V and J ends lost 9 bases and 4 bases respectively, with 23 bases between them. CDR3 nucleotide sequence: TGTGCCAGTTCGGTAGATCCCAGGTCCCATTCAGATACGCAGTATTTT. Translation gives CASSVDPRSHSDTQYF.

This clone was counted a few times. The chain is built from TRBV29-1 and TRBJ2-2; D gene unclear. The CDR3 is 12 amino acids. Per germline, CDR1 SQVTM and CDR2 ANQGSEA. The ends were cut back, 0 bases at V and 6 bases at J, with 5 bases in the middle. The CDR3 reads CSVEDLPGELFF. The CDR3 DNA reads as TGCAGCGTTGAAGATCTCCCCGGGGAGCTGTTTTTT.

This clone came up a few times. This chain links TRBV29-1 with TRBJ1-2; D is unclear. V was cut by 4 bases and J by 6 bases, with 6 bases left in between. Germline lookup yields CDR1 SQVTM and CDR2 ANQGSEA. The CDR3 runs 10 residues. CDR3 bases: TGCAGCGTTGGGTTTGATGGCTACACCTTC. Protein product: CSVGFDGYTF.

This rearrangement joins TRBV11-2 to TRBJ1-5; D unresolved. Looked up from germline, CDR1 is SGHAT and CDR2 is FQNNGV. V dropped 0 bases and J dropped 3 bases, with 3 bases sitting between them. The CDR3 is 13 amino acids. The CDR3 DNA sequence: TGTGCCAGCAGCTTAGACCTCAATCAGCCCCAGCATTTT. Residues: CASSLDLNQPQHF. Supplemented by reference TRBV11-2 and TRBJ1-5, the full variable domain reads EAGVAQSPRYKIIEKRQSVAFWCNPISGHATLYWYQQILGQGPKLLIQFQNNGVVDDSQLPKDRFSAERLKGVDSTLKIQPAKLEDSAVYLCASSLDLNQPQHFGDGTRLSIL.

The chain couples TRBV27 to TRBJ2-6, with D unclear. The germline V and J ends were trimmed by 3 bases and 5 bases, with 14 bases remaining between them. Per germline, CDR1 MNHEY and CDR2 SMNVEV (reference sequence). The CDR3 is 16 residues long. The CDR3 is CASSFTLSSRANVLTF. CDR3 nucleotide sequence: TGTGCCAGCAGTTTTACACTCTCGAGCCGGGCCAACGTCCTGACTTTC.

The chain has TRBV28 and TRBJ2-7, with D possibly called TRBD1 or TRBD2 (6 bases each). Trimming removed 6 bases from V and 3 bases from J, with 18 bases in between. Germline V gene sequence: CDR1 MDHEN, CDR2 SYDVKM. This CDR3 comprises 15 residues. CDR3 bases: TGTGCCAGCAGCCGCCCCCCACAGGGAGGCTACGAGCAGTACTTC. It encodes CASSRPPQGGYEQYF.

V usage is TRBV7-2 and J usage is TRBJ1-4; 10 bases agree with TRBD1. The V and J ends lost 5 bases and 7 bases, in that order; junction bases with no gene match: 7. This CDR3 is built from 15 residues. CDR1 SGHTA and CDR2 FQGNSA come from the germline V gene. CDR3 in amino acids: CASSPLGTGAEKLFF. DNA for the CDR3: TGTGCCAGCAGCCCCTTGGGGACAGGGGCTGAAAAACTGTTTTTT.

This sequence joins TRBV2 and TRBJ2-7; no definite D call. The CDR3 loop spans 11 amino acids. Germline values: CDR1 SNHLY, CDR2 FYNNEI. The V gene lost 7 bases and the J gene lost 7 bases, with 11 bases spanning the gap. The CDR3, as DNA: TGTGCCAGCAACAAGGAAGCGGAGCAGTACTTC. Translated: CASNKEAEQYF.

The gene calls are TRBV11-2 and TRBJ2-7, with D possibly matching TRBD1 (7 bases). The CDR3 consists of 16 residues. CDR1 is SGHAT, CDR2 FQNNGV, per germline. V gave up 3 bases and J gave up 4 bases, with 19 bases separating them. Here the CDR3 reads CASSFSASEGAYEQYF. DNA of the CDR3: TGTGCCAGCAGCTTCTCAGCCTCGGAGGGGGCTTACGAGCAGTACTTC.

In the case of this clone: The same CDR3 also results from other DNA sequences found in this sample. In DNA, the CDR3 is TGCGCCAGCAGCTTGGCAACAGGGGTTGAGACCCAGTACTTC. Translated: CASSLATGVETQYF. The chain uses TRBV5-1 and TRBJ2-5; 7 bases map to TRBD1. Germline V gives CDR1 SGHRS, CDR2 YFSETQ. The CDR3 loop spans 14 amino acids. The trim removed 0 bases at V and 5 bases at J, leaving 4 bases unmatched.

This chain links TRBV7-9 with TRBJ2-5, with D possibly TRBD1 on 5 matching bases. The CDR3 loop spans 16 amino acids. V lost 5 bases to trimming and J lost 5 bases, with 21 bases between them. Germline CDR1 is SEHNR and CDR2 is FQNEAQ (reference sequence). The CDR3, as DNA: TGTGCCAGCAGCCCCATGTTAGGGGTGGGTGGGGAGACCCAGTACTTC. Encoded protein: CASSPMLGVGGETQYF.

Here the CDR3 DNA reads TGCGCCAGCAGCTTCTCCGGGACCCAAGAGACCCAGTACTTC. Residues: CASSFSGTQETQYF. The chain joins TRBV5-1 to TRBJ2-5, with D perhaps given as TRBD1 or TRBD2 (5 bases each). Trimming removed 2 bases at V and 1 base at J, with 9 bases between. The CDR3 is 14 amino acids. Germline CDR1 reads SGHRS; CDR2 reads YFSETQ.

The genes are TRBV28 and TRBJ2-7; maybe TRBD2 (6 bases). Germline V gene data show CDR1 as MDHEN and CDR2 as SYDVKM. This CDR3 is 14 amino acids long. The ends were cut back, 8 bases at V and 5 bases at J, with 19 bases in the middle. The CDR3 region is CASDPGGSQHEQYF. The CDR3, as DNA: TGTGCCAGCGACCCTGGGGGGAGTCAGCACGAGCAGTACTTC.

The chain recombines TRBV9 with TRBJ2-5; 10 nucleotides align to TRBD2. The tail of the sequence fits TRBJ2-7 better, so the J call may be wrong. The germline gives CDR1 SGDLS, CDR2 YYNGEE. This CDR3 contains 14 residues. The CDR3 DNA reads TGTGCCAGCAGCGTTAGCGGGAGGAACGACGAGCAGTACTTC. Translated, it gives CASSVSGRNDEQYF.

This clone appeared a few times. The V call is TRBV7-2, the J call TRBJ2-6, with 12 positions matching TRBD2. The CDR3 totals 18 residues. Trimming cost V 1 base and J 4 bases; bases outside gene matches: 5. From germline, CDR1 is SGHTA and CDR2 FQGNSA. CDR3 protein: CASSLGLAGGLGANVLTF. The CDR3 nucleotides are TGTGCCAGCAGCTTAGGGCTAGCGGGAGGGCTAGGGGCCAACGTCCTGACTTTC.

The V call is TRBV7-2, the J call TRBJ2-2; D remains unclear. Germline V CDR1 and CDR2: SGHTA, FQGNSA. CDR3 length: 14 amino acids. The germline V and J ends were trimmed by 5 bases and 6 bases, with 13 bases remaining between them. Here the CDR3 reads CASSLVGVAGELFF. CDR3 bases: TGTGCCAGCAGCCTTGTTGGGGTGGCCGGGGAGCTGTTTTTT. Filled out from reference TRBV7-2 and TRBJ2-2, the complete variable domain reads GAGVSQSPSNKVTEKGKDVELRCDPISGHTALYWYRQSLGQGLEFLIYFQGNSAPDKSGLPSDRFSAERTGGSVSTLTIQRTQQEDSAVYLCASSLVGVAGELFFGEGSRLTVL.

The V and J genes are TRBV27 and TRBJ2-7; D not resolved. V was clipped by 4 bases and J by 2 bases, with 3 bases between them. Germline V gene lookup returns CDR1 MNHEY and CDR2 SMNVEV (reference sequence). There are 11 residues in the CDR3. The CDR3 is CASSSTYEQYF. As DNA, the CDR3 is TGTGCCAGCAGTTCAACCTACGAGCAGTACTTC.

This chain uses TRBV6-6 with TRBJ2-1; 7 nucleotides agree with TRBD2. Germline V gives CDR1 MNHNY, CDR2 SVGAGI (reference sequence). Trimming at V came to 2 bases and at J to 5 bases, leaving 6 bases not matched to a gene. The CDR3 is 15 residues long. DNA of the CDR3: TGTGCCAGCAGTTACGGCGGGAGTCTAGACAATGAGCAGTTCTTC. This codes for CASSYGGSLDNEQFF.

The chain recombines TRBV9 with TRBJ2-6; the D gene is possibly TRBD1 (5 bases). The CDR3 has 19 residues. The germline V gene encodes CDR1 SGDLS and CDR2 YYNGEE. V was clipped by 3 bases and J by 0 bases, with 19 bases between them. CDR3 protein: CASSAGQGAARSGANVLTF. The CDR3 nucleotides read TGTGCCAGCAGCGCCGGGCAAGGGGCAGCGCGCTCTGGGGCCAACGTCCTGACTTTC.